This T cell receptor (beta chain) derives from a study of T cells after yellow fever vaccination. Study-level results: The secondary response peaked faster, at day 5 versus 15, but was weaker. Booster samples showed a return of most primary-vaccination clones (around 96% CD4, roughly 85% CD8). The CD4 compartment and the CD8 compartment contained a small share of clonotypes in common.

Germline V lookup: CDR1 MGHRA, CDR2 YSYEKL. With V trimmed by 0 bases and J by 10 bases, 10 bases remained unmatched. The CDR3 is made up of 16 amino acids. Synthesis of TCR cDNA relied on 5'RACE template switching, which attached a universal primer site and UMIs. TCRdb independently ran MiXCR on the 5' RACE reads; one entry per CDR3 protein. The sample yields 60,000 to 85,000 distinct CDR3 sequences, around 7% seen once. As regards this clonotype: Its specificity is unknown.

The V call is TRBV4-1, the J call TRBJ2-1, with 9 positions matching TRBD2. Here the sequenced sample was CD8+ T cells sorted from PBMCs, taken less than 6 days after the first yellow fever vaccination. The origin of this receptor is a man between 18 and 29 years old who received the YFV17D yellow fever vaccine. CDR3 amino acids: CASSQESRGGPGEQFF. The CDR3 nucleotides are TGCGCCAGCAGCCAAGAGTCGCGGGGGGGCCCAGGGGAGCAGTTCTTC.